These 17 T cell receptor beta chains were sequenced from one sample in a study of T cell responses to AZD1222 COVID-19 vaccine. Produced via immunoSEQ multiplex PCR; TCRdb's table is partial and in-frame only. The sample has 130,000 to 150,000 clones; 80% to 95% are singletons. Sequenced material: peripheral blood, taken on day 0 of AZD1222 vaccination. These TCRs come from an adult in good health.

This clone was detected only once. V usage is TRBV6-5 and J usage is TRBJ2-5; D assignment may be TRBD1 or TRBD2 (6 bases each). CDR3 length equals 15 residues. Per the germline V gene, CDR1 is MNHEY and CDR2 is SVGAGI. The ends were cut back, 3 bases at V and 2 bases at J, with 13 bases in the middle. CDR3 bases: TGTGCCAGCAGTTATACAGGAGGGGGTCAAGAGACCCAGTACTTC. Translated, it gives CASSYTGGGQETQYF.

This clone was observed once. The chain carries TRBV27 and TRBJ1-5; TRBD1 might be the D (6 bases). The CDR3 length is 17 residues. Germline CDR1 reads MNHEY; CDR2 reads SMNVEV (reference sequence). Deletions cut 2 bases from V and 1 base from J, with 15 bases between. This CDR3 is CASSLGQLKGSNQPQHF. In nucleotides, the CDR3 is TGTGCCAGCAGTTTAGGACAGCTAAAAGGGAGCAATCAGCCCCAGCATTTT.

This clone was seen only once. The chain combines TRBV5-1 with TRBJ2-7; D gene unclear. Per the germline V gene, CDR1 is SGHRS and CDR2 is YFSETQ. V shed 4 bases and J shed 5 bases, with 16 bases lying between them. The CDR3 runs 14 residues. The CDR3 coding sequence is TGCGCCAGCAGCCATCCTCTCAGTTTCCACGAGCAGTACTTC. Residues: CASSHPLSFHEQYF.

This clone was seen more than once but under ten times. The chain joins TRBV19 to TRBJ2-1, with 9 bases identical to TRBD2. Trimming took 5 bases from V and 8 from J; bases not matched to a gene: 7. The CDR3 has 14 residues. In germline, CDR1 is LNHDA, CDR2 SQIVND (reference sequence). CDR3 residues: CASSFAGGPHEQFF. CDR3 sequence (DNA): TGTGCCAGTAGTTTTGCGGGAGGGCCCCATGAGCAGTTCTTC. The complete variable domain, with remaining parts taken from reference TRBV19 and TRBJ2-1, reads DGGITQSPKYLFRKEGQNVTLSCEQNLNHDAMYWYRQDPGQGLRLIYYSQIVNDFQKGDIAEGYSVSREKKESFPLTVTSAQKNPTAFYLCASSFAGGPHEQFFGPGTRLTVL.

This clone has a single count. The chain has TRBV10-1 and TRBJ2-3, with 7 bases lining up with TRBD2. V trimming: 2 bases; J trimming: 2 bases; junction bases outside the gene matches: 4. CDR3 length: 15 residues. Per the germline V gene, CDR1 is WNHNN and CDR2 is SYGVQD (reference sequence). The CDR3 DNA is TGCGCCAGCAGTGAGGATCTAGCGGCCACAGATACGCAGTATTTT. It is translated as CASSEDLAATDTQYF.

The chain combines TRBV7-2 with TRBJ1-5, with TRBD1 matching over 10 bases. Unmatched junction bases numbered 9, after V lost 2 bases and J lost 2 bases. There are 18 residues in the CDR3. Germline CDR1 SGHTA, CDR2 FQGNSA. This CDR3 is CASSLLGDRGSGNQPQHF. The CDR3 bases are TGTGCCAGCAGCTTATTAGGGGACAGGGGAAGTGGCAATCAGCCCCAGCATTTT.

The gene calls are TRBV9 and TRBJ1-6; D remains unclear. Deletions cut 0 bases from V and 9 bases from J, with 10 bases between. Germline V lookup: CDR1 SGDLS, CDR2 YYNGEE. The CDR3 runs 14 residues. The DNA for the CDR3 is TGTGCCAGCAGCGTAGACGGGTTACCTTCACCCCTCCACTTT. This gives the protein CASSVDGLPSPLHF.

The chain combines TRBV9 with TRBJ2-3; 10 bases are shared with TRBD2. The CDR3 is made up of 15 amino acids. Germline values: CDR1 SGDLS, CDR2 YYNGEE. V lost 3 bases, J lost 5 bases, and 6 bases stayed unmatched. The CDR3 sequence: CASSAGTSAEDTQYF. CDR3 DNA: TGTGCCAGCAGCGCCGGGACTAGCGCAGAAGATACGCAGTATTTT.

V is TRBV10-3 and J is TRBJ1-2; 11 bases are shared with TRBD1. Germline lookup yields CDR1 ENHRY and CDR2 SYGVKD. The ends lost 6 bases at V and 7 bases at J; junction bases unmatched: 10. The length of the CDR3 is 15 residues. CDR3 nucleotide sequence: TGTGCCATCAGGGAGCCCCCCGGGACAGGGGGTGGCTACACCTTC. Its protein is CAIREPPGTGGGYTF.

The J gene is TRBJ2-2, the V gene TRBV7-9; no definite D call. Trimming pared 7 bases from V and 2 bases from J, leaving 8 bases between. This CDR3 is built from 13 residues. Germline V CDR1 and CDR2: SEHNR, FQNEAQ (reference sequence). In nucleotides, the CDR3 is TGTGCCAGCATGGGATCAAACACCGGGGAGCTGTTTTTT. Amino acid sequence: CASMGSNTGELFF.

The CDR3 region has the DNA TGTGCCAGCAGCTTGGTGTGGCGGTCGAGGCCCCAAAATGAGCAGTTCTTC. As protein: CASSLVWRSRPQNEQFF. The chain links TRBV5-5 to TRBJ2-1; D gene uncertain. Germline loops: CDR1 SGHKS, CDR2 YYEKEE (reference sequence). V lost 0 bases to trimming and J lost 7 bases, with 20 bases between them. The CDR3 extends over 17 amino acids.

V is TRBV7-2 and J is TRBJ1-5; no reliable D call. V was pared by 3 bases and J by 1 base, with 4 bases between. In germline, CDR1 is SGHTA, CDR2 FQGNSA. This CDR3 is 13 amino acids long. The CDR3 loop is CASSFQSNQPQHF. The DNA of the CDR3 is TGTGCCAGCAGCTTCCAAAGCAATCAGCCCCAGCATTTT.

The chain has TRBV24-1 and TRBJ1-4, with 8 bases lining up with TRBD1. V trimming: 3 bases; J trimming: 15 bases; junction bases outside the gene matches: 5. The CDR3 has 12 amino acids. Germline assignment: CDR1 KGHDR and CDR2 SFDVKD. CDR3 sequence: CATSDEGDRLFF. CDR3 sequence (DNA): TGTGCCACCAGTGATGAGGGGGACAGGTTGTTTTTT.

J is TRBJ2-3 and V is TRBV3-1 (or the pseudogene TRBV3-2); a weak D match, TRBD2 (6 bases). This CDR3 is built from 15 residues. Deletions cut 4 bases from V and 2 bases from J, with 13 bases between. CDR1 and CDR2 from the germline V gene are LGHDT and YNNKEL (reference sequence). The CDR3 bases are TGTGCCAGCAGCCGGCGGGACTTCTCCACAGATACGCAGTATTTT. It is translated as CASSRRDFSTDTQYF.

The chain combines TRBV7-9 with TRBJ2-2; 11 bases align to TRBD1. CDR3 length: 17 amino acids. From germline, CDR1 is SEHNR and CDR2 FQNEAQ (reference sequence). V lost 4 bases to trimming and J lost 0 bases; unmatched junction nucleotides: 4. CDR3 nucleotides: TGTGCCAGCAGCTACGGACAGGGGGCGCCGAACACCGGGGAGCTGTTTTTT. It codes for CASSYGQGAPNTGELFF.

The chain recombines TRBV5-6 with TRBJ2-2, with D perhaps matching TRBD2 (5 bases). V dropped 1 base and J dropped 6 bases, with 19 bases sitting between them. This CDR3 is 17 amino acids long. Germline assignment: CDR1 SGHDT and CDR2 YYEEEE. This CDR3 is CASSLRRLLKEAGELFF. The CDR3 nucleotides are TGTGCCAGCAGCTTGAGGAGACTCCTTAAGGAGGCCGGGGAGCTGTTTTTT.

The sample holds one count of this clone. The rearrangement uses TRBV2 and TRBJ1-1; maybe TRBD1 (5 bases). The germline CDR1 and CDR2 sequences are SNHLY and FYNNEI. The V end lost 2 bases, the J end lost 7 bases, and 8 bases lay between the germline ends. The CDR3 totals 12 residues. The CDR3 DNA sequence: TGTGCCAGCAGTGAAAGGGGCGGTGAAGCTTTCTTT. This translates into CASSERGGEAFF. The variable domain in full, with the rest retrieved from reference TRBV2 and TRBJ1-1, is EPEVTQTPSHQVTQMGQEVILRCVPISNHLYFYWYRQILGQKVEFLVSFYNNEISEKSEIFDDQFSVERPDGSNFTLKIRSTKLEDSAMYFCASSERGGEAFFGQGTRLTVV.